The following is a TCR beta chain sequence with its context. No antigen is known for it. This entry comes from a study of cytomegalovirus exposure and HLA in healthy donors (TCRdb year 2017). For the study in its entirety: An earlier analysis of 550 to 700 of the donors reported 276 Gb of sequence data and 120 million or so unique TCR beta sequences from about 200 million T cells. An early release that covered 640 HLA-typed donors contained 250 to 350 gigabases of sequencing data and tens of millions of unique TCR sequences. The genetic ancestry cluster associated with self-reported Caucasian donors included over 80% of the approximately 410 genotyped donors. The study aimed to test whether cataloging public T cell receptors could reveal signatures of past pathogen exposure. The T cell repertoires of roughly 660 subjects were profiled by immunosequencing and related to cytomegalovirus serostatus. A separate validation cohort of 90 to 150 different subjects was used in addition to the roughly 670-subject first cohort. To predict cytomegalovirus infection status, the study combined high-throughput TCR immunosequencing, statistical association of individual TCRs with disease status, and machine learning. A later analysis re-analyzed previously published TCR beta repertoires from 666 donors and added high-resolution HLA genotyping to study TCR occurrence patterns. The later analysis used no new phenotypic data to find candidate immune exposures, relying instead on TCR beta sequences and their occurrence across donors. An earlier analysis of 587 of the donors used high-throughput TCR beta sequencing to judge whether each TCR beta V gene segment behaved as functional or pseudogenic. Donor age, sex, ethnicity and CMV serostatus were collected together with the repertoire data. In a later genetic analysis, genome-wide SNP genotypes for about 55% of the roughly 670 donors were used, and that subset was treated as a discovery cohort. All discovery cohort repertoires had been generated on a single sequencing platform. HLA typing covered class I and class II loci at four-digit resolution. Typing coverage differed by locus: A, B, C, DRB1 and DQB1 were typed in roughly 620-630 donors, DQA1 in about 500, DPA1 in 600 to 610, and DPB1 in around 440. A few DR-DQ haplotypes were handled as single units for association and clustering because linkage in the cohort was strong. Among about 400 genotyped donors of the cohort, an average of roughly 230,000 unique TCR beta nucleotide sequences was sequenced per donor, of which 15% to 20% were non-productive. Broad study findings and their caveats: Correlated functional status among segregating V segments might be attributable to linkage disequilibrium, but an unknown experimental factor could not be ruled out. Most CMV-associated TCR beta chains appeared to be HLA-restricted in a later analysis, and the HLA associations seemed to be driven largely by CMV exposure. Immune exposure information for the cohort was limited to CMV serostatus. A further reported finding was that TCR beta sequences accurately predicted the HLA-A and HLA-B alleles for most subjects in the first cohort. In both the original and validation cohorts, the classifier was reported to diagnose cytomegalovirus status with high specificity and sensitivity. The study listed over 150 TCR beta chains as associated with cytomegalovirus. The presence/absence analyses assumed that sequencing depth was roughly uniform across donors, and that assumption may not be true. In an earlier analysis of 587 of the donors, most TCR beta V segments appeared in productive rearrangements about 87% or about 30% of the time, broadly matching IMGT annotations. Because HLA typing was missing for some donors at each locus, association tests included only the typed subset. A cluster of highly shared sequence variants was judged likely to be a technical artifact of the sequencing pipeline. Across donors, most TCR sequences were observed very rarely, whereas some public TCRs were present in many individuals. In a later analysis, several top co-occurrence clusters were reported to appear linked to parvovirus B19, influenza, CMV and Epstein-Barr virus. According to a later genetic analysis, donors in an Asian-associated ancestry cluster had fewer N-insertions in productive TCRs than the approximately 670-donor mean. A later analysis found that HLA-associated TCR beta chains were more clonally expanded and had lower generation probabilities than equally common non-associated chains. Some IMGT-functional V segments, including TRBV6-2 and TRBV6-3, could not be distinguished by the 87-base-pair reads and were therefore excluded. This cohort had only TCR beta chains sequenced, and the lack of alpha or paired-chain data limited which features could be detected. In a later analysis, the rate of TCR association differed among HLA loci, with DRB1 alleles having the most associated TCRs and HLA-C alleles having the fewest. A few of the identified cytomegalovirus-associated TCR beta chains were confirmed in vitro to be specific for cytomegalovirus antigens. According to the authors, the approach could potentially be generalized to other disease states and immunological phenotypes. When HLA alleles, especially DR and DQ, strongly co-occurred, TCR associations were difficult to assign to individual alleles. V-gene and J-gene trimming of TCR beta chains was associated with a missense DCLRE1C variant in a later genetic analysis, and the association was replicated in an independent cohort. Specific HLA alleles were associated with over 15,000 TCR beta sequences at a false discovery rate of 0.05 in a later analysis. Roughly 15 rarely observed V segments, including chromosome 9 orphons, were excluded from the earlier analysis of about 500 of the donors because counts were too low.

V is cut back by 2 bases and J by 7 bases, with 7 bases in the junction unmatched. CDR1 and CDR2, looked up from the germline V gene, are SGHRS and YFSETQ. The CDR3 has 14 amino acids, counting the end cysteine and phenylalanine. CDR3 DNA is the only sequence kept; it has 42 bases, read in frame from the first base. Library preparation used the immunoSEQ multiplex PCR assay. The multiplex PCR relied on a mix of 60 forward primers for TCR Vbeta segments and 13 reverse primers for TCR Jbeta segments. Amplification of the CDR3 region of rearranged TCR beta genes was performed with a multiplex PCR assay on genomic DNA. Amplified TCR beta libraries were sequenced as 87-base-pair reads on the Illumina HiSeq System. The published analysis was carried out like this. A later analysis counted about 80 million unique TCR beta chains across the 600 to 850 repertoires, and approximately 11 million of these chains were shared by at least two donors. To remove PCR and sequencing errors, raw reads were error-corrected and collapsed into unique sequences using a nearest-neighbor algorithm that merged closely related sequences. Alignment of CDR3 sequences to IMGT reference sequences was used to assign V, D and J gene segments. Each retained sequence needed at least a six-nucleotide match to both a V gene segment and a J gene segment. A rearrangement was called productive if the CDR3 had no stop codons and remained in frame with V and J, and every other rearrangement was called non-productive. CDR3 was defined according to IMGT convention as the region running from the second conserved V-encoded cysteine to the conserved J-encoded phenylalanine. The earlier analysis of about 500 of the donors excluded sequences that lacked an unambiguous match to a single V gene segment. An earlier analysis of approximately 590 of the donors classified V segments as functional when productive rearrangements were above 56.7% and as segregating when the standard deviation between donors was above 5%. A statistical classification framework was built to diagnose cytomegalovirus status from the catalog of TCR beta chain sequences. A later analysis assigned V and J genes by comparing TCR nucleotide sequences with IMGT/GENE-DB human TR gene sequences. In a later analysis, CDR3 sequences and most-parsimonious VDJ recombination scenarios were assigned using the TCRdist pipeline. A later analysis defined each TCR beta chain by its CDR3 amino acid sequence plus V-gene family, and excluded reads lacking a unique V-gene family. To address suspected cross-contamination and a sequencing artifact, a later analysis removed a few hundred highly shared, low-generation-probability nucleotide sequences. A later analysis calculated a clonal expansion index for each public chain from normalized within-repertoire ranks of inferred template counts. In a later analysis, generation probabilities were computed with a VDJ recombination model fitted to out-of-frame rearrangements, and the resulting probabilities were checked against IGoR. Hypergeometric tests were used in a later analysis to score TCR-TCR, TCR-HLA and TCR-CMV co-occurrence, with a repertoire-size bias correction applied to the TCR pairs. In a later analysis, false discovery rates were estimated by permuting HLA or CMV assignments 20 times. In a later analysis, co-occurring TCRs were grouped using DBSCAN, with TCRdist sequence similarity added in when clustering inside HLA-allele-positive subsets. Co-occurrence clustering excluded repertoires with fewer than 30,000 or more than 120,000 public chains, plus five with anomalous nucleotide sharing. TCRdb re-hosts the immuneACCESS table, in-frame sequences only. Its copies lack some clones; in the studies checked, an unresolved V gene accounts for under half of them, and the cause for the rest is not known. D and trimming were read from the DNA, whereas the V and J calls and clone size are those reported in that table. This sample's table contains around 100,000 clones. The ten largest clones take up approximately 6.2% of the sample.

The cohort consisted of fewer than 700 healthy bone marrow donors. Cohort members were all nominally healthy when sampled, although unrecorded immune exposures were likely present. The donor was CMV seropositive and was included in the group of approximately 310 seropositive cohort members. Every donor gave a peripheral blood sample, and the peripheral blood mononuclear cells from that sample were used for TCR beta sequencing. The Qiagen DNeasy Blood Extraction Kit was used to extract genomic DNA from the blood cell samples. This TCR came from a man in his forties in good health and CMV-seropositive. Sequenced input: PBMCs. The chain is made from TRBV5-1 and TRBJ1-2, with TRBD1 identical over 8 junction bases. The DNA is TGCGCCAGCAGCTTCGGACAGGGTGGCAGTGGCTACACCTTC. This encodes CASSFGQGGSGYTF. This CDR3, with the reference TRBV5-1 and TRBJ1-2 proteins standing in past its ends, gives the full variable domain KAGVTQTPRYLIKTRGQQVTLSCSPISGHRSVSWYQQTPGQGLQFLFEYFSETQRNKGNFPGRFSGRQFSNSRSEMNVSTLELGDSALYLCASSFGQGGSGYTFGSGTRLTVV.